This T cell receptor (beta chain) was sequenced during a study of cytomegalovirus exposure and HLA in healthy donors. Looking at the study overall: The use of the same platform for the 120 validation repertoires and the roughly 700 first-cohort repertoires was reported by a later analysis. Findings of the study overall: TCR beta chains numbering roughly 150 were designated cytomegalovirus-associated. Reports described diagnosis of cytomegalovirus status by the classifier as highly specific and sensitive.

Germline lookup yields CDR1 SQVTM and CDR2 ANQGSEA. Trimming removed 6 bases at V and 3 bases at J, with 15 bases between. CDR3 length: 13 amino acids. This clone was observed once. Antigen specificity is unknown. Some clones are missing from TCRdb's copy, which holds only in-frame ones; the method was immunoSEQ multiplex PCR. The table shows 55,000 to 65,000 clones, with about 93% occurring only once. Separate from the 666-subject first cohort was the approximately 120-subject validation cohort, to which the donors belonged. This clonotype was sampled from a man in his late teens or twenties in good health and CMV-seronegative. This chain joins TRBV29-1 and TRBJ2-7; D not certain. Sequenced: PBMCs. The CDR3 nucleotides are TGCAGCGTCCGAGGTAGGAATATCTACGAGCAGTACTTC. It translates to CSVRGRNIYEQYF.